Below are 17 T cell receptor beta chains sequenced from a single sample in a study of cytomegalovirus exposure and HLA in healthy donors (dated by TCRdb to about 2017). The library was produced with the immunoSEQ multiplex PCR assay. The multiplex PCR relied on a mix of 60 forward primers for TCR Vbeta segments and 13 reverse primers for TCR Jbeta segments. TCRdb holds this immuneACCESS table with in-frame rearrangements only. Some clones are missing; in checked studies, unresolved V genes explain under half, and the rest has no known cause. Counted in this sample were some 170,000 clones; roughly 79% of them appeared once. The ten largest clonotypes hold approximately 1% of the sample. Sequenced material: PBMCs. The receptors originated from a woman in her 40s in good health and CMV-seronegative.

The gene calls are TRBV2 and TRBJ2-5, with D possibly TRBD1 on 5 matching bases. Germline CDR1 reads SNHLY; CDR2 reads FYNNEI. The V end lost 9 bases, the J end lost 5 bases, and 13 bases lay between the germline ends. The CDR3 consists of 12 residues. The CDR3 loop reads CASVFKGETQYF. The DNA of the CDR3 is TGTGCCAGTGTTTTCAAGGGGGAGACCCAGTACTTC.

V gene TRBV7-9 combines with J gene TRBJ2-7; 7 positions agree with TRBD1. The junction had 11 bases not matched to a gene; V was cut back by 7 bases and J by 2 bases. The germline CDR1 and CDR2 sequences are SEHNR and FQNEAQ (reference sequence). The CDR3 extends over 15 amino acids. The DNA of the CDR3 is TGTGCCAGCACACAGGGGTCCATATCAACCTACGAGCAGTACTTC. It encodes CASTQGSISTYEQYF.

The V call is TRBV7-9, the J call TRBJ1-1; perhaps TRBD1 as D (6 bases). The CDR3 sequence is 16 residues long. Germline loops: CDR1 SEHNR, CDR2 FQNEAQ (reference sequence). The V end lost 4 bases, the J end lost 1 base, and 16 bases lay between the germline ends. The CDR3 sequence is CASSSRSRGPNTEAFF. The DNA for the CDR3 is TGTGCCAGCAGCTCCCGCAGCAGGGGCCCGAACACTGAAGCTTTCTTT.

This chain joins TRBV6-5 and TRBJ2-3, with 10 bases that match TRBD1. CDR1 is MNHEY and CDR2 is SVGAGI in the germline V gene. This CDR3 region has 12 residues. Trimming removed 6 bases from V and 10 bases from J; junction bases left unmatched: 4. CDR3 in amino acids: CASRPGTGAQYF. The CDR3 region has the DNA TGTGCCAGCAGGCCCGGGACAGGGGCGCAGTATTTT.

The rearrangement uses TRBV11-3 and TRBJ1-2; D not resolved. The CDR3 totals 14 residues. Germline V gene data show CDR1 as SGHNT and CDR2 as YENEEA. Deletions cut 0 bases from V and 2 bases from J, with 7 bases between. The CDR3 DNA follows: TGTGCCAGCAGCTTAGATGGCACAAACTATGGCTACACCTTC. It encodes CASSLDGTNYGYTF.

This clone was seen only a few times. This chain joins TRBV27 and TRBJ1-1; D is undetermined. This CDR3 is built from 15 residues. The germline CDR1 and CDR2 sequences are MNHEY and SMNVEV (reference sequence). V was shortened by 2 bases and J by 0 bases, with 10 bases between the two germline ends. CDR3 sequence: CASSLKIQMNTEAFF. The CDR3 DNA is TGTGCCAGCAGTTTAAAGATCCAGATGAACACTGAAGCTTTCTTT.

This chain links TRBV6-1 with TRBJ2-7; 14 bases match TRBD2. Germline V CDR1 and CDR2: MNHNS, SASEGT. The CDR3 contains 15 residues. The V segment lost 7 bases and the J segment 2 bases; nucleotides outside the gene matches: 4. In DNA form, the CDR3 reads TGTGCCAGCACCGGGACTAGCGGGAGCCCCTACGAGCAGTACTTC. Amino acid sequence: CASTGTSGSPYEQYF.

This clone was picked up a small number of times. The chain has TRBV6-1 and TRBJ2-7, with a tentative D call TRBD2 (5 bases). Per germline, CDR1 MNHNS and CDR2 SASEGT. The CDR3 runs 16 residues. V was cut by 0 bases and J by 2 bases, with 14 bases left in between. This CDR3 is CASSEALTAVPYEQYF. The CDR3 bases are TGTGCCAGCAGTGAAGCTTTAACAGCGGTCCCCTACGAGCAGTACTTC.

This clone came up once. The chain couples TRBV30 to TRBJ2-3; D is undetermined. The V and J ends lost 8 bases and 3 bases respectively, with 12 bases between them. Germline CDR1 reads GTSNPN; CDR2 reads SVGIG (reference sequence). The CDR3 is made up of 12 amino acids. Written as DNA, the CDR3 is TGTGCCCGTCTAGAAAATACAGATACGCAGTATTTT. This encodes CARLENTDTQYF.

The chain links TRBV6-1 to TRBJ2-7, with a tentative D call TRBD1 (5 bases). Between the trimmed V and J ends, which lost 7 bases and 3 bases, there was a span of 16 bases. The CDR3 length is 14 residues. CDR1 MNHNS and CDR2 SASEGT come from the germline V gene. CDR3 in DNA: TGTGCCAGCACAACAGGCTTACACAACTACGAGCAGTACTTC. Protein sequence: CASTTGLHNYEQYF.

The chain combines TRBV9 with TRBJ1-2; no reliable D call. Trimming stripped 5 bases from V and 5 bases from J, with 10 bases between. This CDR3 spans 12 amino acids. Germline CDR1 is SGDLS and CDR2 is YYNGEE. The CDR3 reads CASREAEYGYTF. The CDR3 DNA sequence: TGTGCCAGCAGGGAGGCAGAATATGGCTACACCTTC.

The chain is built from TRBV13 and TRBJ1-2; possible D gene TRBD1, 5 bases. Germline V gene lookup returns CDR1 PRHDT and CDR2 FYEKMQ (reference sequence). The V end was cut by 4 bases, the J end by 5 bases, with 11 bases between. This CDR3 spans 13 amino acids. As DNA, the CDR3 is TGTGCCAGCAGCTCGCGGGGGAGATATGGCTACACCTTC. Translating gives CASSSRGRYGYTF.

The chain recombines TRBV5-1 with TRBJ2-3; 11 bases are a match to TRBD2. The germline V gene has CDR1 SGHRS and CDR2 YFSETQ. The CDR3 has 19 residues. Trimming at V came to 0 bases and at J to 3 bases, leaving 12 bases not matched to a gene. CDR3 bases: TGCGCCAGCAGCTTGGCTCGCGGTACCGGGACTAGCGGAACAGATACGCAGTATTTT. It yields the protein CASSLARGTGTSGTDTQYF.

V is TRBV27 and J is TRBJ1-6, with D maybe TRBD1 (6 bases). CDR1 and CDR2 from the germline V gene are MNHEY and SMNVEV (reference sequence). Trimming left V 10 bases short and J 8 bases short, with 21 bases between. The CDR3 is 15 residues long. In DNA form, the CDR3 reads TGTGCCACCTCAGGGGATGGGAGGGATTATTCACCCCTCCACTTT. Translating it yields CATSGDGRDYSPLHF.

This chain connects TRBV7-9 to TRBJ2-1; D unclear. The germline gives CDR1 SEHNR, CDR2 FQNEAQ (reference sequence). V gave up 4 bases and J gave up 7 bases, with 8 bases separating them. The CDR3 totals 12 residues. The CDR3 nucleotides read TGTGCCAGCAGCTCAACTCCGAATGAGCAGTTCTTC. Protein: CASSSTPNEQFF.

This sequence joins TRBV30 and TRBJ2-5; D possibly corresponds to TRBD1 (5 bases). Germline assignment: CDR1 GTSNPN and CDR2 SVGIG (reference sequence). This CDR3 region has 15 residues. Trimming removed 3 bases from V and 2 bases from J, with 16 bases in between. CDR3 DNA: TGTGCCTGGAGCCGAAAAGGGGCCTTTCAAGAGACCCAGTACTTC. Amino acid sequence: CAWSRKGAFQETQYF.

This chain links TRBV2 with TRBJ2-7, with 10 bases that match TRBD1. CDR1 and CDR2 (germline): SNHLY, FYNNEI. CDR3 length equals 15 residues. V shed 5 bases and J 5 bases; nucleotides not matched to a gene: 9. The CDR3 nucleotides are TGTGCCAGCAGTCCCTTGGGAGGGACAGGGGACGAGCAGTACTTC. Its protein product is CASSPLGGTGDEQYF.